This entry lists 11 T cell receptor beta chains sequenced from one sample in a study of human T cells and chemical hapten exposure. Time point denoted: patch test 1, 2 weeks after DPC sensitization. Treatment meaning: therapeutic diphenylcyclopropenone sensitization with weekly scalp DPC. Each CDR3 protein gets one entry after TCRdb re-called the RACE reads with MiXCR. The table includes approximately 70,000 distinct CDR3 sequences, roughly 9.8% detected once. The material sequenced was whole blood, taken in connection with sensitization to the hapten diphenylcyclopropenone (DPC). The receptor set was obtained from a middle-aged woman with alopecia areata. Some clones in this sample may be carry-over from other donors' samples.

This clonotype was found a few times. The V call is TRBV4-2, the J call TRBJ2-1; 9 nucleotides line up with TRBD2. Trimming removed 0 bases from V and 6 bases from J; junction bases left unmatched: 9. This CDR3 is 17 amino acids long. Germline values: CDR1 LGHNA, CDR2 YNFKEQ. CDR3 loop: CASSQDLGGGASNEQFF. The CDR3 DNA follows: TGTGCCAGCAGCCAAGACTTGGGCGGGGGGGCAAGCAATGAGCAGTTCTTC.

The chain carries TRBV25-1 and TRBJ2-3; possibly TRBD1 for D (5 bases). CDR1 is MGHDK and CDR2 is SYGVNS in the germline V gene. The V gene lost 5 bases and the J gene lost 4 bases, with 10 bases spanning the gap. The CDR3 sequence is 13 residues long. CDR3 protein: CASSHPGSDTQYF. For the CDR3, the DNA is TGTGCCAGCAGTCACCCAGGGTCAGATACGCAGTATTTT.

This clonotype has at least ten counts. The gene calls are TRBV7-8 and TRBJ1-2; D not resolved. Germline V gives CDR1 SGHVS, CDR2 FQNEAQ. With 2 bases removed from V and 7 bases from J, the gap between germline ends came to 17 bases. The CDR3 covers 15 residues. The CDR3 nucleotides read TGTGCCAGCAGCTTAAGGCTGCCTGGTTCGGCTGGCTACACCTTC. Translation gives CASSLRLPGSAGYTF. The entire variable domain, with the rest obtained from reference TRBV7-8 and TRBJ1-2, is as follows: GAGVSQSPRYKVAKRGQDVALRCDPISGHVSLFWYQQALGQGPEFLTYFQNEAQLDKSGLPSDRFFAERPEGSVSTLKIQRTQQEDSAVYLCASSLRLPGSAGYTFGSGTRLTVV.

The gene calls are TRBV6-6 and TRBJ2-7; 7 bases fit TRBD2. Germline V lookup: CDR1 MNHNY, CDR2 SVGAGI (reference sequence). The trim removed 3 bases at V and 4 bases at J, leaving 15 bases unmatched. The CDR3 has 17 amino acids. DNA for the CDR3: TGTGCCAGCAGTTATTCCCCCCCCGAAAGCGGGGTTTACGAGCAGTACTTC. Translating it yields CASSYSPPESGVYEQYF.

This clonotype was seen a handful of times. The gene calls are TRBV29-1 and TRBJ2-1, with D tentatively TRBD1 or TRBD2 (7 bases each). With 7 bases removed from V and 8 bases from J, the gap between germline ends came to 21 bases. Looked up from germline, CDR1 is SQVTM and CDR2 is ANQGSEA. The CDR3 spans 14 residues. CDR3 in DNA: TGCAGCGCCCAGGGGGTAGGGGGGGCTGATGAGCAGTTCTTC. Translation: CSAQGVGGADEQFF.

In this sample, this clonotype turned up many times. The chain joins TRBV29-1 to TRBJ1-1; TRBD1 matches at 8 bases. This CDR3 spans 10 amino acids. The germline V gene encodes CDR1 SQVTM and CDR2 ANQGSEA. V shed 7 bases, J shed 10 bases, and the junction held 5 bases outside the gene matches. The CDR3 loop is CSAGQGIAFF. DNA for the CDR3: TGCAGCGCCGGACAGGGAATAGCTTTCTTT.

This clonotype has a count of ten or more. The chain carries TRBV5-1 and TRBJ1-1; no clear D. This CDR3 comprises 13 residues. CDR1 and CDR2 from the germline V gene are SGHRS and YFSETQ. V lost 0 bases to trimming and J lost 1 base, with 4 bases between them. DNA of the CDR3: TGCGCCAGCAGCTTGGAAGAGAACACTGAAGCTTTCTTT. This encodes CASSLEENTEAFF.

This clonotype was found many times. This chain joins TRBV7-9 and TRBJ2-4; D is unclear. CDR1 is SEHNR and CDR2 is FQNEAQ in the germline V gene (reference sequence). The CDR3 covers 16 residues. Trimming removed 5 bases at V and 0 bases at J, with 14 bases between. CDR3 nucleotides: TGTGCCAGCAGCCCCAAGGTGATTCTAGCCAAAAACATTCAGTACTTC. This codes for CASSPKVILAKNIQYF.

The table lists this clonotype with a few counts. The chain combines TRBV6-6 with TRBJ2-3; D call uncertain. This CDR3 comprises 19 residues. CDR1 and CDR2 from the germline V gene are MNHNY and SVGAGI (reference sequence). Trimming removed 2 bases at V and 0 bases at J, with 21 bases between. CDR3 DNA sequence: TGTGCCAGCAGTTACCATAGACTCGCTCGTTCCCCTAGCACAGATACGCAGTATTTT. This translates into CASSYHRLARSPSTDTQYF.

The chain links TRBV19 to TRBJ2-5; TRBD2 matches 7 bases. The CDR3 has 14 residues. V gave up 5 bases and J gave up 5 bases; unmatched junction bases: 8. Germline CDR1 LNHDA, CDR2 SQIVND (reference sequence). CDR3 in DNA: TGTGCCAGTAGTCTCGGACTGCGGGGGGAGACCCAGTACTTC. Translation gives CASSLGLRGETQYF.

This CDR3 is CASRTGDLAKNIQYF. Written as DNA, the CDR3 is TGTGCCAGCCGAACAGGGGACCTAGCCAAAAACATTCAGTACTTC. The gene calls are TRBV7-2 and TRBJ2-4; 7 nucleotides line up with TRBD1. CDR3 length equals 15 residues. Trimming cost V 8 bases and J 0 bases; bases outside gene matches: 7. Germline V gene data show CDR1 as SGHTA and CDR2 as FQGNSA.